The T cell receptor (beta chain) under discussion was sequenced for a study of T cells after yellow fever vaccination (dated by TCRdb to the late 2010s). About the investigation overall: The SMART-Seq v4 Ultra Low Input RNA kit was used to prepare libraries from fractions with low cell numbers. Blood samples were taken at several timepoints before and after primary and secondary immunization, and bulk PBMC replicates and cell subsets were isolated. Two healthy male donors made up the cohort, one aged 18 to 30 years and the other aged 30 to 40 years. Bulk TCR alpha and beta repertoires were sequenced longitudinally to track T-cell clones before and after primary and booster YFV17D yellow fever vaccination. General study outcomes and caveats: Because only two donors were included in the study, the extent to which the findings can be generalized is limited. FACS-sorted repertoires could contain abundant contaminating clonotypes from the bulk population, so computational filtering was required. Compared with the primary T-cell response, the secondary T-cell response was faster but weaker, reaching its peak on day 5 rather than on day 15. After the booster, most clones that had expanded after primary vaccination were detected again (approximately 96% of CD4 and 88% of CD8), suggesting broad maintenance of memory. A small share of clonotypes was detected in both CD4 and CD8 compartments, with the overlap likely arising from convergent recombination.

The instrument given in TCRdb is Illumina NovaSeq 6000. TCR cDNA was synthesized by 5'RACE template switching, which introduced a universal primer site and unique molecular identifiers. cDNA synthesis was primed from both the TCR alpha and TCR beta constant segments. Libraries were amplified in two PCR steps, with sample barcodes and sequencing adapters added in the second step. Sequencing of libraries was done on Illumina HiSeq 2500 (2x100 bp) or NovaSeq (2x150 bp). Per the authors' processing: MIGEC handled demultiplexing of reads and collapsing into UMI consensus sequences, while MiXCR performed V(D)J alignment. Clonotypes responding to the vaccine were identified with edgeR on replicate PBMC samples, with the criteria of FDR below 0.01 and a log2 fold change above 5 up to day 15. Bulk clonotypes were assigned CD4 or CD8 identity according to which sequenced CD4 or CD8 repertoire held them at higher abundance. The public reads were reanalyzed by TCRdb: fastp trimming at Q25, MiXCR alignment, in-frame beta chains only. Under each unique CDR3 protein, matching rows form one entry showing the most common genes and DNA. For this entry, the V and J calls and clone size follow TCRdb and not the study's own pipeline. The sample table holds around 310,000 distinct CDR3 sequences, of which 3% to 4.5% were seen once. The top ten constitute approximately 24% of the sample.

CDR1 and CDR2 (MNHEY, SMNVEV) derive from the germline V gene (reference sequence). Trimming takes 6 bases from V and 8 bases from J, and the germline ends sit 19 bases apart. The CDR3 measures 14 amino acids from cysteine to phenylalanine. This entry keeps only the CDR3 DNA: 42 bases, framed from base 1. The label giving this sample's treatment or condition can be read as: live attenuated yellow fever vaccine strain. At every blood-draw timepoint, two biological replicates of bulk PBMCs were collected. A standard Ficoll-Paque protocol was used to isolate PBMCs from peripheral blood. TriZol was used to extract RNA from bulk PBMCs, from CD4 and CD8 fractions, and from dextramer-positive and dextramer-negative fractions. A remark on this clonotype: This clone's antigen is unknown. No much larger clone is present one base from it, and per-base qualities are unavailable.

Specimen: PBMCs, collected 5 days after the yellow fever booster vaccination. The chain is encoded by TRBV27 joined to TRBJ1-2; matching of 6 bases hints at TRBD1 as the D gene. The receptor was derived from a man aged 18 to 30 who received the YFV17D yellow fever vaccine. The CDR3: CASRRTAHYAGYTF. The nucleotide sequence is TGTGCCAGCAGGAGGACAGCGCATTATGCGGGCTACACCTTC.